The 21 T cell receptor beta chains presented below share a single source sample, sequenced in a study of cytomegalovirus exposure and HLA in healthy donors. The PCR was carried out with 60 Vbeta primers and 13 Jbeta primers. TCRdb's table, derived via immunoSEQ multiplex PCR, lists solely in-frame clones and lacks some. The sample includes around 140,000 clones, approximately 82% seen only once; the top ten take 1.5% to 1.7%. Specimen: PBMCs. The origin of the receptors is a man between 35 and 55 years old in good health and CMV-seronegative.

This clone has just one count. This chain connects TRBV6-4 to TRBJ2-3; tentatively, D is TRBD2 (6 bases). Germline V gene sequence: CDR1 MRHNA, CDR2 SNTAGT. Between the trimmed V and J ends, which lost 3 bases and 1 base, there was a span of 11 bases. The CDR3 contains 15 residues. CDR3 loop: CASSESGGGTDTQYF. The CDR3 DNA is TGTGCCAGCAGTGAATCTGGAGGGGGCACAGATACGCAGTATTTT.

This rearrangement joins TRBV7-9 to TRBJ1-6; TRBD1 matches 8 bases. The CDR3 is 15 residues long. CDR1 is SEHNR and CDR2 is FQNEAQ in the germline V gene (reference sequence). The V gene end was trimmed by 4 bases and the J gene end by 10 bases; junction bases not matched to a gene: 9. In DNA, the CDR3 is TGTGCCAGCAGCTACCGGACAGGGCAAGGGTCACCCCTCCACTTT. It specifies CASSYRTGQGSPLHF.

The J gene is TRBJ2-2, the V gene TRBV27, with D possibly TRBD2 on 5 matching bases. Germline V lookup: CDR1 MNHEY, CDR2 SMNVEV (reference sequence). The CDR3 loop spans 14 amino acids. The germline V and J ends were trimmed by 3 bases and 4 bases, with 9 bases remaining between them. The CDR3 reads CASSFSVGTGELFF. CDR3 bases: TGTGCCAGCAGTTTTAGCGTGGGCACCGGGGAGCTGTTTTTT.

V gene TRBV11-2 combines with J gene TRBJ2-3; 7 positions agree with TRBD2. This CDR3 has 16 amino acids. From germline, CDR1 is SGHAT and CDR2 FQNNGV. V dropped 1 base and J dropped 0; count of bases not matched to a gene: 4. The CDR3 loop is CASSLGAGASTDTQYF. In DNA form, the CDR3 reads TGTGCCAGCAGCTTAGGGGCGGGAGCGAGCACAGATACGCAGTATTTT. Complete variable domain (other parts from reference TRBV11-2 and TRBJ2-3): EAGVAQSPRYKIIEKRQSVAFWCNPISGHATLYWYQQILGQGPKLLIQFQNNGVVDDSQLPKDRFSAERLKGVDSTLKIQPAKLEDSAVYLCASSLGAGASTDTQYFGPGTRLTVL.

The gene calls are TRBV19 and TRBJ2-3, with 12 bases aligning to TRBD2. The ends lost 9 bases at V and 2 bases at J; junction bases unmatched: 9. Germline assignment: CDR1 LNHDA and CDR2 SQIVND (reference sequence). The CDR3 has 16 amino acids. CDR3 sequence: CASTQLAGGLTDTQYF. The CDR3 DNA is TGTGCCAGCACCCAACTAGCGGGGGGACTCACAGATACGCAGTATTTT.

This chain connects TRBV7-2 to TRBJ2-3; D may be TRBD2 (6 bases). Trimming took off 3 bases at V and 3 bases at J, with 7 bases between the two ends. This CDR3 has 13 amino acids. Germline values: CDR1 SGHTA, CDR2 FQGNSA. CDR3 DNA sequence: TGTGCCAGCAGCTTTGGGGGGACAGATACGCAGTATTTT. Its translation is CASSFGGTDTQYF.

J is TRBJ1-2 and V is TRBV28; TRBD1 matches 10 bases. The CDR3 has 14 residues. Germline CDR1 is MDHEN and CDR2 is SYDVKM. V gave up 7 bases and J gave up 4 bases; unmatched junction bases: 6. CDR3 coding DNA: TGTGCCAGCAACTTGGGACAGGGGTCCTATGGCTACACCTTC. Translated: CASNLGQGSYGYTF.

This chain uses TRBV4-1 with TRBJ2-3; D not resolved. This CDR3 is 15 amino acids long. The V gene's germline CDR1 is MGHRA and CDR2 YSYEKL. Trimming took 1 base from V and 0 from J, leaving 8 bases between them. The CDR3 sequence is CASSQVLSSTDTQYF. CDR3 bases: TGCGCCAGCAGCCAAGTACTATCCAGCACAGATACGCAGTATTTT.

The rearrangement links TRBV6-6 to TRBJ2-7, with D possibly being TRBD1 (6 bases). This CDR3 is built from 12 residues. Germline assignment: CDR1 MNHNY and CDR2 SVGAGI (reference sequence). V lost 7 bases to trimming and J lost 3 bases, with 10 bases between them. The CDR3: CASMGHHYEQYF. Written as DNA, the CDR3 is TGTGCCAGCATGGGACACCACTACGAGCAGTACTTC.

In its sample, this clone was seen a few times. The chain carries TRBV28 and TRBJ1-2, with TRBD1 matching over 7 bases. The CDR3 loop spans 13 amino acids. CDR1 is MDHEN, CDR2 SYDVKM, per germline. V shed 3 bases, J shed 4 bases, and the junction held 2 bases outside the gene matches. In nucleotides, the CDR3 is TGTGCCAGCAGTTTGGACAGGAGCTATGGCTACACCTTC. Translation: CASSLDRSYGYTF.

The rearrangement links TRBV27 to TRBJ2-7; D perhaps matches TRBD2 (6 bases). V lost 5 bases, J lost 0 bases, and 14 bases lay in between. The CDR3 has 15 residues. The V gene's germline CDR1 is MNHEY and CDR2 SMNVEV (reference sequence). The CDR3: CASSHSSESSYEQYF. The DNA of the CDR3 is TGTGCCAGCAGTCATTCTAGCGAAAGCTCCTACGAGCAGTACTTC.

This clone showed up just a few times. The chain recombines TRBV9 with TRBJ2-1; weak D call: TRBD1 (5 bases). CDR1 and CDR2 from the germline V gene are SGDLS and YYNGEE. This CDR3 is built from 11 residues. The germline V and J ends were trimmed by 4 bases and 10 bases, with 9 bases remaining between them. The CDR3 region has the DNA TGTGCCAGCAGCTACCAGGGCGAGCAGTTCTTC. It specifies CASSYQGEQFF.

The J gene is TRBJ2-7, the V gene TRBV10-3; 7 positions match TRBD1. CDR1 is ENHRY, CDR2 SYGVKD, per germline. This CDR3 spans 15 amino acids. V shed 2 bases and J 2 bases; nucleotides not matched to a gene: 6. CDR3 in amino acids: CAISERQGVPYEQYF. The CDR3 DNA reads TGTGCCATCAGTGAGAGGCAGGGGGTTCCCTACGAGCAGTACTTC.

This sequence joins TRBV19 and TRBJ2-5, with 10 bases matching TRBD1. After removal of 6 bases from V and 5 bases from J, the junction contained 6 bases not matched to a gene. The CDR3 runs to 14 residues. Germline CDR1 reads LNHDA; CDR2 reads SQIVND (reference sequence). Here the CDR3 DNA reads TGTGCCAGTAGCCGACAGGGGGCTTTTGAGACCCAGTACTTC. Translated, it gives CASSRQGAFETQYF.

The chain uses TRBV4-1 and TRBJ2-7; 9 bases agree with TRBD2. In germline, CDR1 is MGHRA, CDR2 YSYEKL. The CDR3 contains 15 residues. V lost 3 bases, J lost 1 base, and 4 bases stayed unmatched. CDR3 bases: TGCGCCAGCAGCCAGGAGACTAGCGGTTCCTACGAGCAGTACTTC. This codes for CASSQETSGSYEQYF.

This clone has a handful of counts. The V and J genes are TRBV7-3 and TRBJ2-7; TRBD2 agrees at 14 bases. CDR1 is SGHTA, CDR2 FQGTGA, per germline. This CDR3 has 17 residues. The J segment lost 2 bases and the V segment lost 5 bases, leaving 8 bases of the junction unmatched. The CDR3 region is CASSPHPGLAGAYEQYF. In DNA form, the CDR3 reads TGTGCCAGCAGCCCACACCCGGGACTAGCGGGGGCCTACGAGCAGTACTTC.

This CDR3 reads CASSLEGGRSGPSYEQYF. CDR3 nucleotides: TGTGCCAGCAGCTTAGAAGGAGGGCGCAGCGGGCCCTCCTACGAGCAGTACTTC. The chain joins TRBV11-2 to TRBJ2-7, with a weak D call TRBD2 (6 bases). Germline CDR1 and CDR2: SGHAT and FQNNGV. The CDR3 has 18 amino acids. Trimming shortened V by 0 bases and J by 0 bases, and 18 bases separated the two germline ends. The entire variable domain, with the rest obtained from reference TRBV11-2 and TRBJ2-7, is as follows: EAGVAQSPRYKIIEKRQSVAFWCNPISGHATLYWYQQILGQGPKLLIQFQNNGVVDDSQLPKDRFSAERLKGVDSTLKIQPAKLEDSAVYLCASSLEGGRSGPSYEQYFGPGTRLTVT.

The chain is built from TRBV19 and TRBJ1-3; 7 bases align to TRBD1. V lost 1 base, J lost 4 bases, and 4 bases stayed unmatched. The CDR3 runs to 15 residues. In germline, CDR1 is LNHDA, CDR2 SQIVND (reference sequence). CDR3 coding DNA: TGTGCCAGTAGTATAGTGTGGACAGGCGGAAACACCATATATTTT. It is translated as CASSIVWTGGNTIYF.

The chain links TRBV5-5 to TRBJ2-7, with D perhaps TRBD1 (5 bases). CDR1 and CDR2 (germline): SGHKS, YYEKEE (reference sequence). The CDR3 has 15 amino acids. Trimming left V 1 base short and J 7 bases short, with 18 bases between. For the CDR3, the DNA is TGTGCCAGCAGCTTGAACGGTGACAGAGGAAGGGAGCAGTACTTC. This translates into CASSLNGDRGREQYF. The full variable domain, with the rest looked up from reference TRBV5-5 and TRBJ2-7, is DAGVTQSPTHLIKTRGQQVTLRCSPISGHKSVSWYQQVLGQGPQFIFQYYEKEERGRGNFPDRFSARQFPNYSSELNVNALLLGDSALYLCASSLNGDRGREQYFGPGTRLTVT.

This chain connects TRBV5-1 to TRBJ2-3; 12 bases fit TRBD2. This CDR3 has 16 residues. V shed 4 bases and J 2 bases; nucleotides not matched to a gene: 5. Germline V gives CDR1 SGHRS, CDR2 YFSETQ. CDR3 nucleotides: TGCGCCAGCAGCCACGGGACTAGCGGGTACACAGATACGCAGTATTTT. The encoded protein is CASSHGTSGYTDTQYF.

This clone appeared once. Written as DNA, the CDR3 is TGTGCCAGCAGCTCCCCCGCAGACAGGGTGGTCCCTGAAGCTTTCTTT. It yields the protein CASSSPADRVVPEAFF. The rearrangement links TRBV11-1 to TRBJ1-1, with TRBD1 matching 7 bases. This CDR3 region has 16 residues. CDR1 and CDR2 from the germline V gene are SGHAT and FQDESV (reference sequence). J was trimmed by 6 bases and V by 4 bases; bases with no gene match: 14.